What follows are 13 T cell receptor beta chains derived from one specimen sequenced in a study of shared clonotypes between healthy human individuals. Generated by immunoSEQ multiplex PCR, the TCRdb table keeps only in-frame clones and is missing some. The profile shows approximately 340,000 clones, roughly 70% of them singletons. Sequenced sample: memory CD4+ T cells sorted from blood. Subset here: CD45RA-negative fraction. Receptors were obtained from a man aged 25-40 years in good health.

This chain links TRBV7-8 with TRBJ2-1, with 9 bases identical to TRBD2. The V gene's germline CDR1 is SGHVS and CDR2 FQNEAQ. V lost 4 bases, J lost 6 bases, and 16 bases stayed unmatched. This CDR3 contains 18 residues. In DNA form, the CDR3 reads TGTGCCAGCAGCTCGGGGATGCTCGCGGGAGGGCCTCTCAATGAGCAGTTCTTC. It codes for CASSSGMLAGGPLNEQFF.

This rearrangement joins TRBV7-2 to TRBJ2-2; D is possibly TRBD1 (5 bases). This CDR3 has 13 residues. V was trimmed by 1 base and J by 5 bases, leaving 5 bases between them. Germline V gene sequence: CDR1 SGHTA, CDR2 FQGNSA. The CDR3, as DNA: TGTGCCAGCAGCTTAGGACAGACCGGGGAGCTGTTTTTT. This gives the protein CASSLGQTGELFF.

This clone was seen a few times. This chain uses TRBV7-9 with TRBJ2-7, with no clear D. Germline V gives CDR1 SEHNR, CDR2 FQNEAQ (reference sequence). Between the trimmed V and J ends, which lost 9 bases and 6 bases, there was a span of 15 bases. This CDR3 is built from 12 residues. As DNA, the CDR3 is TGTGCCAGTAAAAGCCGAGGAGCCGAGCAGTACTTC. Amino acid sequence: CASKSRGAEQYF. Complete variable domain (other parts from reference TRBV7-9 and TRBJ2-7): DTGVSQNPRHKITKRGQNVTFRCDPISEHNRLYWYRQTLGQGPEFLTYFQNEAQLEKSRLLSDRFSAERPKGSFSTLEIQRTEQGDSAMYLCASKSRGAEQYFGPGTRLTVT.

This chain uses TRBV5-1 with TRBJ1-4; D call uncertain. The V and J ends lost 5 bases and 7 bases respectively, with 15 bases between them. Looked up from germline, CDR1 is SGHRS and CDR2 is YFSETQ. The CDR3 runs 14 residues. CDR3 in DNA: TGCGCCAGCAGTATCCTAGGAGGCCCTGAAAAACTGTTTTTT. It codes for CASSILGGPEKLFF.

This clone was detected a few times. This sequence joins TRBV5-6 and TRBJ1-4; D perhaps matches TRBD1 (5 bases). Per the germline V gene, CDR1 is SGHDT and CDR2 is YYEEEE. Trimming left V 1 base short and J 5 bases short, with 6 bases between. This CDR3 region has 13 residues. DNA for the CDR3: TGTGCCAGCAGCTTGTGGGGCAATGAAAAACTGTTTTTT. Translated, it gives CASSLWGNEKLFF.

The chain carries TRBV5-1 and TRBJ2-5; weak D call: TRBD1 (6 bases). V was cut by 1 base and J by 3 bases, with 10 bases left in between. This CDR3 contains 14 residues. Germline V gives CDR1 SGHRS, CDR2 YFSETQ. The CDR3 DNA reads TGCGCCAGCAGCTTGTTGGACAGAGAAGAGACCCAGTACTTC. Amino acids: CASSLLDREETQYF. Together with reference TRBV5-1 and TRBJ2-5, the CDR3 gives the full variable domain: KAGVTQTPRYLIKTRGQQVTLSCSPISGHRSVSWYQQTPGQGLQFLFEYFSETQRNKGNFPGRFSGRQFSNSRSEMNVSTLELGDSALYLCASSLLDREETQYFGPGTRLLVL.

CDR3 sequence (DNA): TGTGCCAGCAAGGGGGGTGGGCAAGAGACCCAGTACTTC. Translated: CASKGGGQETQYF. The chain links TRBV2 to TRBJ2-5; tentatively, D is TRBD1 or TRBD2 (6 bases each). V shed 7 bases and J shed 2 bases, with 11 bases lying between them. The germline CDR1 and CDR2 sequences are SNHLY and FYNNEI. CDR3 length: 13 amino acids.

The chain links TRBV7-9 to TRBJ2-1, with 14 bases matching TRBD2. V shed 4 bases, J shed 8 bases, and the junction held 7 bases outside the gene matches. From germline, CDR1 is SEHNR and CDR2 FQNEAQ (reference sequence). The CDR3 is 16 amino acids. The CDR3 coding sequence is TGTGCCAGCAGCTCCTTGACTAGCGGGAGGGGGTATGAGCAGTTCTTC. Translating gives CASSSLTSGRGYEQFF.

This clone has just one count. This sample also contains other DNA sequences that code for the same CDR3. This sequence joins TRBV7-3 and TRBJ1-2; D is ambiguous. Trimming cost V 0 bases and J 7 bases, with 9 bases left between them. The CDR3 is 13 residues long. The germline gives CDR1 SGHTA, CDR2 FQGTGA. The CDR3 spells CASSLTGLGGYTF. CDR3 in DNA: TGTGCCAGCAGCTTAACAGGACTCGGTGGCTACACCTTC. Drawing the rest from reference TRBV7-3 and TRBJ1-2, the complete variable domain is GAGVSQTPSNKVTEKGKYVELRCDPISGHTALYWYRQSLGQGPEFLIYFQGTGAADDSGLPNDRFFAVRPEGSVSTLKIQRTERGDSAVYLCASSLTGLGGYTFGSGTRLTVV.

V gene TRBV9 combines with J gene TRBJ2-3, with TRBD1 matching 8 bases. Unmatched junction bases numbered 6, after V lost 4 bases and J lost 2 bases. Germline CDR1 and CDR2: SGDLS and YYNGEE. The CDR3 is made up of 15 amino acids. CDR3 sequence reads: CASSQGAIDTDTQYF. The CDR3, as DNA: TGTGCCAGCAGCCAGGGGGCCATCGACACAGATACGCAGTATTTT.

This clone was counted once. The chain recombines TRBV5-8 with TRBJ2-7; no firm D call. V was trimmed by 4 bases and J by 6 bases, leaving 8 bases between them. The germline V gene has CDR1 SGHTS and CDR2 YDEGEE. The CDR3 has 11 amino acids. CDR3 in DNA: TGTGCCAGCAGCCTAAACTCCGAGCAGTACTTC. This encodes CASSLNSEQYF. Based on the CDR3 plus reference TRBV5-8 and TRBJ2-7, the full variable domain is EAGVTQSPTHLIKTRGQQATLRCSPISGHTSVYWYQQALGLGLQFLLWYDEGEERNRGNFPPRFSGRQFPNYSSELNVNALELEDSALYLCASSLNSEQYFGPGTRLTVT.

On this clone: This same CDR3 is encoded by further DNA sequences in the sample. The chain uses TRBV5-1 and TRBJ2-7; perhaps D is TRBD1 or TRBD2 (5 bases each). The length of the CDR3 is 17 residues. V was clipped by 4 bases and J by 2 bases, with 22 bases between them. From germline, CDR1 is SGHRS and CDR2 YFSETQ. For the CDR3, the DNA is TGCGCCAGCAGCCCAAACTTTGGGACCGAACGGCCCTACGAGCAGTACTTC. Its protein is CASSPNFGTERPYEQYF.

This chain uses TRBV14 with TRBJ2-2; maybe TRBD2 (6 bases). Germline V gene data show CDR1 as SGHDN and CDR2 as FVKESK. The CDR3 has 13 amino acids. Trimming stripped 4 bases from V and 5 bases from J, with 8 bases between. The CDR3 sequence: CASSRGLTGELFF. The CDR3 DNA reads TGTGCCAGCAGCCGGGGACTTACCGGGGAGCTGTTTTTT.